The rows below give T cell receptor beta chains drawn from one sample of a study of identical twins. TCRdb processed the 5' RACE reads anew with MiXCR; each CDR3 protein has one entry. The sample includes some 570,000 distinct CDR3 sequences, approximately 20% of them seen just once. Another study also made use of these data, one on yellow fever vaccine responses in identical twins.

The sample comprised CD4+ T cells sorted from blood. These receptor sequences come from a woman under 30 in good health. Both conserved end residues are part of each CDR3. The D gene is left open where the match is weak. Rows may omit the clone size; those that give it use once, few, many or a size class.

length	size	D	V	J	CDR3	DNA
15	few	TRBD2	TRBV7-9	TRBJ2-7	CASSLPGLASYEQYF	TGTGCCAGCAGCTTACCGGGACTAGCGTCCTACGAGCAGTACTTC
14	NA	NA	TRBV5-5	TRBJ1-2	CASSLADSPYGYTF	TGTGCCAGCAGCTTGGCGGACAGTCCCTATGGCTACACCTTC
14	few	NA	TRBV28	TRBJ1-2	CASSLPEAGGGYTF	TGTGCCAGCAGTTTACCGGAGGCAGGAGGGGGCTACACCTTC
18	NA	NA	TRBV5-1	TRBJ2-3	CASSVGGRTAPAGDTQYF	TGCGCCAGCAGCGTTGGAGGGCGGACAGCCCCGGCGGGGGATACGCAGTATTTT
14	many	NA	TRBV3-1	TRBJ2-2	CASSPRSRTGGLFF	TGTGCCAGCAGCCCCAGGTCGCGGACCGGTGGGCTGTTTTTT
14	few	NA	TRBV6-1	TRBJ1-1	CASRPRSGNTEAFF	TGTGCCAGCAGACCCCGGTCGGGCAACACTGAAGCTTTCTTT
17	few	TRBD1	TRBV7-2	TRBJ2-3	CASSRDPGTGFADTQYF	TGTGCCAGCAGCCGTGATCCCGGGACAGGGTTCGCAGATACGCAGTATTTT
17	NA	TRBD1	TRBV12-3/TRBV12-4	TRBJ1-1	CASSFGDRGHWGTEAFF	TGTGCCAGCAGTTTTGGGGACAGGGGGCATTGGGGTACTGAAGCTTTCTTT
13	NA	NA	TRBV2	TRBJ2-5	CASSDDYSETQYF	TGTGCCAGCAGTGACGACTACTCAGAGACCCAGTACTTC
18	few	TRBD2	TRBV5-1	TRBJ2-3	CASSLTSGRAASTDTQYF	TGCGCCAGCAGCTTAACTAGCGGGAGGGCCGCTAGCACAGATACGCAGTATTTT
15	NA	TRBD2	TRBV4-1	TRBJ2-5	CASSQQGTSGETQYF	TGCGCCAGCAGCCAGCAAGGGACTAGCGGGGAGACCCAGTACTTC
15	few	TRBD2	TRBV20-1	TRBJ2-1	CSARTSGGWYNEQFF	TGCAGTGCGCGGACTAGCGGGGGGTGGTACAATGAGCAGTTCTTC
15	NA	TRBD1	TRBV18	TRBJ1-1	CASSPATGGTTEAFF	TGTGCCAGCTCACCAGCAACAGGGGGAACTACTGAAGCTTTCTTT
14	many	NA	TRBV12-3/TRBV12-4	TRBJ1-4	CASSLSDGSEKLFF	TGTGCCAGCAGTCTCTCGGACGGGAGTGAAAAACTGTTTTTT
14	few	NA	TRBV27	TRBJ2-1	CASKWLPTYNEQFF	TGTGCCAGCAAATGGCTACCAACCTACAATGAGCAGTTCTTC
12	few	NA	TRBV15	TRBJ2-3	CATSRAAGAQYF	TGTGCCACCAGCAGAGCGGCAGGCGCGCAGTATTTT
14	NA	TRBD1	TRBV29-1	TRBJ2-7	CSVLTGGGTHEQYF	TGCAGCGTTCTGACAGGGGGCGGGACCCACGAGCAGTACTTC
11	few	NA	TRBV29-1	TRBJ1-2	CSVAQETGYTF	TGCAGCGTTGCCCAGGAGACTGGCTACACCTTC
15	NA	TRBD1	TRBV5-1	TRBJ2-1	CASSPGDRFYNEQFF	TGCGCCAGCAGCCCAGGGGACAGGTTTTACAATGAGCAGTTCTTC
17	few	NA	TRBV10-3	TRBJ2-6	CAISESQGGAGANVLTF	TGTGCCATCAGTGAGTCCCAGGGGGGAGCTGGGGCCAACGTCCTGACTTTC
15	NA	NA	TRBV6-1	TRBJ2-2	CASSGSRAFGGELFF	TGTGCCAGCAGTGGTTCCAGGGCATTCGGCGGGGAGCTGTTTTTT
14	NA	NA	TRBV7-2	TRBJ2-2	CASSLTRGAGELFF	TGTGCCAGCAGCTTAACGAGGGGGGCCGGGGAGCTGTTTTTT
13	NA	NA	TRBV2	TRBJ1-1	CASSEALVAVPFF	TGTGCCAGCAGTGAAGCGCTCGTTGCCGTCCCTTTCTTT
14	few	TRBD2	TRBV20-1	TRBJ2-1	CSALPTLAGLRKFF	TGCAGTGCTTTACCTACCCTAGCGGGCCTTAGGAAGTTCTTC
13	few	NA	TRBV10-3	TRBJ2-5	CAISESGWETQYF	TGTGCCATCAGTGAGTCGGGTTGGGAGACCCAGTACTTC
14	few	TRBD2	TRBV20-1	TRBJ2-4	CSARTSGRAGIQYF	TGCAGTGCTAGAACTAGCGGGAGGGCCGGCATTCAGTACTTC